One and the same sample provided the 11 T cell receptor beta chains below, sequenced in a study of blood T cell repertoires in COVID-19. TCRdb's copy holds only in-frame clones and misses some; the assay was immunoSEQ multiplex PCR. Here the sample spans approximately 670,000 clones, 85% to 90% being singletons. Sequenced input: peripheral blood. These receptors came from a woman aged 18-29 years with acute or convalescent COVID-19.

In this sample, this clone turned up a few times. The chain joins TRBV2 to TRBJ1-2; TRBD1 aligns across 9 bases. CDR1 is SNHLY, CDR2 FYNNEI, per germline. The length of the CDR3 is 13 residues. CDR3 amino acids: CASCLGQGSGYTF. As DNA, the CDR3 is TGTGCGAGCTGCCTAGGACAGGGGTCCGGCTACACCTTC.

The rearrangement joins TRBV9 to TRBJ1-1; TRBD1 aligns across 7 bases. Trimming at V came to 5 bases and at J to 4 bases, leaving 8 bases not matched to a gene. CDR3 length equals 14 residues. CDR1 is SGDLS and CDR2 is YYNGEE in the germline V gene. CDR3 loop: CASSLAGGFTEAFF. Written as DNA, the CDR3 is TGTGCCAGCAGTTTGGCAGGGGGGTTCACTGAAGCTTTCTTT.

The rearrangement joins TRBV27 to TRBJ2-7, with 10 nucleotides matching TRBD1. CDR3 length: 13 residues. V lost 8 bases to trimming and J lost 7 bases; unmatched junction nucleotides: 8. The germline V gene has CDR1 MNHEY and CDR2 SMNVEV (reference sequence). The CDR3 DNA reads as TGTGCCAGCTCGTGGTGGGACAGGGGAGAGCAGTACTTC. Residues: CASSWWDRGEQYF.

CDR3 nucleotides: TGCGCCAGCAGCCATACGTGGAGCTCCTACAATGAGCAGTTCTTC. Its translation: CASSHTWSSYNEQFF. The rearrangement joins TRBV4-1 to TRBJ2-1, with D uncertain. CDR3 length: 15 amino acids. Germline-derived CDR1 and CDR2 are MGHRA and YSYEKL. V lost 3 bases and J lost 0, with 9 bases in between.

The CDR3 DNA is TGTGCAAGTCGCTTAGACGGACATTGCGACACTGAAGCTTTCTTT. Its protein is CASRLDGHCDTEAFF. The rearrangement uses TRBV12-2 and TRBJ1-1; the table's D call of TRBD1 was not tested on the DNA. TRBV12-2 is described as a pseudogene. The length of the CDR3 is 15 residues.

This rearrangement joins TRBV9 to TRBJ2-1; TRBD2 agrees at 10 bases. The J segment lost 1 base and the V segment lost 4 bases, leaving 8 bases of the junction unmatched. Germline V lookup: CDR1 SGDLS, CDR2 YYNGEE. This CDR3 spans 17 amino acids. CDR3 amino acids: CASSNVLAGSSYNEQFF. The CDR3 coding sequence is TGTGCCAGCAGCAACGTACTAGCGGGGAGTTCCTACAATGAGCAGTTCTTC. The variable domain in full, completed from reference TRBV9 and TRBJ2-1, reads DSGVTQTPKHLITATGQRVTLRCSPRSGDLSVYWYQQSLDQGLQFLIQYYNGEERAKGNILERFSAQQFPDLHSELNLSSLELGDSALYFCASSNVLAGSSYNEQFFGPGTRLTVL.

Regarding this clone: The sample holds other DNA sequences that translate to the same CDR3. The chain joins TRBV7-2 to TRBJ1-1; 8 bases are a match to TRBD1. J lost 5 bases, V lost 6 bases, and 8 bases had no gene match. There are 14 residues in the CDR3. Germline CDR1 is SGHTA and CDR2 is FQGNSA. The CDR3: CASSFQGARTEAFF. The DNA of the CDR3 is TGTGCCAGCAGTTTCCAGGGGGCGCGGACTGAAGCTTTCTTT.

This chain uses TRBV7-9 with TRBJ1-6; perhaps TRBD1 as D (5 bases). Trimming removed 5 bases from V and 7 bases from J, with 12 bases in between. The CDR3 runs 14 residues. Per germline, CDR1 SEHNR and CDR2 FQNEAQ (reference sequence). For the CDR3, the DNA is TGTGCCAGCAGCGTGACAGCAGAGAATTCACCCCTCCACTTT. Its protein product is CASSVTAENSPLHF. The full variable domain, in which reference TRBV7-9 and TRBJ1-6 provide the parts outside the CDR3, is DTGVSQNPRHKITKRGQNVTFRCDPISEHNRLYWYRQTLGQGPEFLTYFQNEAQLEKSRLLSDRFSAERPKGSFSTLEIQRTEQGDSAMYLCASSVTAENSPLHFGNGTRLTVT.

V and J are TRBV7-8 and TRBJ2-7, with TRBD1 matching over 8 bases. The CDR3 contains 15 residues. Germline V CDR1 and CDR2: SGHVS, FQNEAQ. Germline trimming cut 4 bases from V and 5 bases from J; bases unmatched to any gene: 10. The CDR3 DNA reads as TGTGCCAGCAGCTCCCCAAGGACAGGGAATCACGAGCAGTACTTC. It is translated as CASSSPRTGNHEQYF.

V is TRBV19 and J is TRBJ1-1; 7 positions agree with TRBD1. V dropped 6 bases and J dropped 6; count of bases not matched to a gene: 7. CDR1 and CDR2 (germline): LNHDA, SQIVND (reference sequence). There are 13 residues in the CDR3. The CDR3 bases are TGTGCCAGTAGGCCTGGGACAGCCGCTGAAGCTTTCTTT. Translation: CASRPGTAAEAFF.

The V gene is TRBV29-1, the J gene TRBJ1-1, with TRBD1 matching over 7 bases. After removal of 4 bases from V and 5 bases from J, the junction contained 10 bases not matched to a gene. This CDR3 is 14 amino acids long. Germline loops: CDR1 SQVTM, CDR2 ANQGSEA. This CDR3 is CSVGYRGPRTEAFF. DNA for the CDR3: TGCAGCGTTGGGTACAGGGGACCTCGGACTGAAGCTTTCTTT.